Listed below are T cell receptor beta chains from one sample, sequenced in a study of CD8+ T cells in alopecia areata. Sequencing was performed with immunoSEQ multiplex PCR; in TCRdb, only in-frame clones are kept and a portion is missing. The sample has about 200,000 clones, under 70% seen once; the top ten hold more than 3.5%. The sample consisted of CD4+ T cells sorted from blood, taken at week 4, from a patient treated with tofacitinib. These receptors came from a human donor with alopecia areata. Each CDR3 is given without its conserved first and last residue. D genes are given only for firm matches.

D gene,V gene,J gene,CDR3 protein
TRBD1,TRBV18,TRBJ2-3,ASSPEDRGQTQY
-,TRBV7-9,TRBJ2-3,ASSGDGVRSDTQY
TRBD2,TRBV9,TRBJ2-1,ASSKRGLAGPNEQF
-,TRBV23-1,TRBJ1-5,ASSQSGKNQPQH
TRBD1,TRBV29-1,TRBJ1-1,SVSGGENTEAF
-,TRBV25-1,TRBJ1-2,ASSGLDGPGGYT
-,TRBV7-9,TRBJ1-3,ASSLDWAVSGNTIY
-,TRBV29-1,TRBJ1-2,SVFTGSYGYT
-,TRBV10-3,TRBJ2-3,AISEVPPDTQY
TRBD1,TRBV5-6,TRBJ1-2,ASSLGQGARDYGYT
-,TRBV7-2,TRBJ2-1,ASSLAGGNEQF
TRBD1,TRBV6-6,TRBJ2-3,ASSYGTGGRTDTQY
-,TRBV19,TRBJ2-1,ASSISVGVHEQF
-,TRBV7-2,TRBJ1-2,ASSPSDGFYGYT
TRBD2,TRBV4-1,TRBJ2-7,ASSQDSERGYEQY
-,TRBV29-1,TRBJ2-5,SVEGRLAAETQY
TRBD1,TRBV7-2,TRBJ1-5,ASSHRQGMDQPQH
-,TRBV7-2,TRBJ1-1,ASSLGGRNTEAF
-,TRBV2,TRBJ1-1,ASRTETVNTEAF
-,TRBV4-1,TRBJ2-3,ASSQDRGGLTDTQY
-,TRBV6-5,TRBJ1-2,ASSYSGAHGYT
-,TRBV10-3,TRBJ1-3,AIGRDAGESTIY
-,TRBV11-2,TRBJ2-3,ASPPGDTDTQY
-,TRBV13,TRBJ1-6,ASRIQGSYNSPLH
-,TRBV5-4,TRBJ2-1,ASSLVGGEQF
TRBD1,TRBV29-1,TRBJ2-2,SVAAQGAGELF
-,TRBV29-1,TRBJ2-5,SADRAGHQETQY
-,TRBV18,TRBJ1-2,ASSEGGDYGYT
TRBD1,TRBV29-1,TRBJ1-2,SVLGTGAFPGDYGYT
TRBD1,TRBV19,TRBJ1-4,AEAPGQGRQNEKLF
-,TRBV5-1,TRBJ1-3,ASSLQAPPGNTIY
-,TRBV18,TRBJ2-3,ASSPPSVGTDTQY
TRBD1,TRBV6-1,TRBJ1-1,ASSAIQGAYTEAF
-,TRBV29-1,TRBJ1-2,SVYPGGLAWGYT
-,TRBV7-2,TRBJ1-2,ASSTGTHGYT
-,TRBV11-3,TRBJ1-2,ASSLDRMWGYT
-,TRBV9,TRBJ2-1,ASSVDMGSYNEQF
TRBD1,TRBV5-4,TRBJ2-5,AISQGYLETQY
TRBD1,TRBV18,TRBJ2-7,ASSTGTGTDEQY
-,TRBV5-6,TRBJ2-5,ASSPRGRRETQY
-,TRBV30,TRBJ1-1,ASSRAEAF
-,TRBV13,TRBJ1-2,ASSSGGRTDYGYT
TRBD1,TRBV7-9,TRBJ2-5,ASSGGQGARQETQY
-,TRBV25-1,TRBJ2-2,ASRDLNTGELF
-,TRBV18,TRBJ2-7,ASSPSARTSEQY
-,TRBV14,TRBJ1-1,ASSPMNTEAF
TRBD2,TRBV7-2,TRBJ2-5,ASSSQGLVGETQY
TRBD1,TRBV10-3,TRBJ1-1,AIRGTEMNTEAF
-,TRBV14,TRBJ2-7,ASSRNVGSYEQY
-,TRBV6-1,TRBJ2-6,ASSVQPSTSGANVLT
-,TRBV29-1,TRBJ1-1,SVVEGASNTEAF
TRBD1,TRBV27,TRBJ2-7,ASKDRGRIYEQY
TRBD1,TRBV5-1,TRBJ2-7,ASSTGDSYEQY
-,TRBV5-1,TRBJ1-5,ASSPSSGPNQPQH